What follows are 8 T cell receptor beta chains derived from one specimen sequenced in a study of TIL therapy for anti-PD-1-resistant metastatic lung cancer (dated by TCRdb to the early 2020s). TCR beta CDR3 regions were amplified from genomic DNA by bias-controlled multiplex PCR with the immunoSEQ v3 hsTCRB kit. TCRdb carries this immuneACCESS record with in-frame sequences only. Its versions omit some clonotypes, under half of them owing to an unresolved V gene in the studies checked, with the rest unexplained. In this sample the table shows 55,000 to 60,000 clones, around 67% of which occur a single time. About 1.8% of the sample is held by the ten biggest clonotypes. The intended sense of this specimen's time point label: pre-treatment sample, taken before nivolumab and TIL therapy. Specimen: blood, collected at baseline. The source of these receptors is a person between 30 and 80 years old with non-small cell lung cancer.

This clone came up a few times. The rearrangement joins TRBV27 to TRBJ2-7; D could derive from TRBD1 or TRBD2 (5 bases each). CDR1 is MNHEY, CDR2 SMNVEV, per germline (reference sequence). Deletions cut 5 bases from V and 9 bases from J, with 14 bases between. The length of the CDR3 is 12 residues. The CDR3 sequence: CASSTGTTRQYF. CDR3 DNA: TGTGCCAGCAGTACCGGGACCACGAGGCAGTACTTC.

J is TRBJ1-5 and V is TRBV7-2; D call uncertain. Trimming left V 5 bases short and J 1 base short, with 6 bases between. The germline V gene has CDR1 SGHTA and CDR2 FQGNSA. This CDR3 comprises 13 residues. CDR3 sequence (DNA): TGTGCCAGCAGCCTGGCAAGCAATCAGCCCCAGCATTTT. Translated: CASSLASNQPQHF.

The rearrangement uses TRBV19 and TRBJ1-2, with unresolved D. Germline CDR1 is LNHDA and CDR2 is SQIVND (reference sequence). The CDR3 runs to 12 residues. V was pared by 3 bases and J by 7 bases, with 9 bases between. This CDR3 reads CASSIAWGGYTF. In DNA form, the CDR3 reads TGTGCCAGTAGTATCGCATGGGGTGGCTACACCTTC.

The V call is TRBV5-6, the J call TRBJ2-5, with a weak D call TRBD1 (5 bases). V shed 6 bases and J shed 9 bases, with 12 bases lying between them. CDR3 size: 11 residues. The germline CDR1 and CDR2 sequences are SGHDT and YYEEEE. The CDR3 nucleotides read TGTGCCAGCACTGGGCTAGGGGCCCAGTACTTC. Amino acid sequence: CASTGLGAQYF.

The rearrangement links TRBV7-2 to TRBJ1-3; D may be TRBD1 (6 bases). V lost 5 bases, J lost 0 bases, and 8 bases lay in between. The CDR3 loop spans 14 amino acids. CDR1 is SGHTA and CDR2 is FQGNSA in the germline V gene. The CDR3 DNA follows: TGTGCCAGCAGCCGAGGGGGCTCTGGAAACACCATATATTTT. This codes for CASSRGGSGNTIYF.

CDR3 loop: CASSLTGDTEAFF. The CDR3 bases are TGTGCCAGCAGCCTAACAGGGGACACTGAAGCTTTCTTT. The chain combines TRBV7-8 with TRBJ1-1; 7 bases agree with TRBD1. Germline CDR1 SGHVS, CDR2 FQNEAQ. The CDR3 sequence is 13 residues long. Losses at the gene ends were 5 bases for V and 3 bases for J; bases not matched to a gene: 3.

The V and J genes are TRBV6-1 and TRBJ2-3; no reliable D call. The CDR3 consists of 13 residues. The germline V gene encodes CDR1 MNHNS and CDR2 SASEGT. The V end lost 8 bases, the J end lost 0 bases, and 9 bases lay between the germline ends. The CDR3 coding sequence is TGTGCCAGCCGAGGCCCTAGCACAGATACGCAGTATTTT. The encoded protein is CASRGPSTDTQYF.

This chain connects TRBV5-4 to TRBJ2-4, with D possibly matching TRBD1 (6 bases). The CDR3 loop spans 15 amino acids. The germline V gene encodes CDR1 SGHNT and CDR2 YYREEE (reference sequence). V was cut by 3 bases and J by 1 base, with 11 bases left in between. This CDR3 reads CASSSGVGAKNIQYF. Here the CDR3 DNA reads TGTGCCAGCAGCTCAGGGGTTGGGGCCAAAAACATTCAGTACTTC.